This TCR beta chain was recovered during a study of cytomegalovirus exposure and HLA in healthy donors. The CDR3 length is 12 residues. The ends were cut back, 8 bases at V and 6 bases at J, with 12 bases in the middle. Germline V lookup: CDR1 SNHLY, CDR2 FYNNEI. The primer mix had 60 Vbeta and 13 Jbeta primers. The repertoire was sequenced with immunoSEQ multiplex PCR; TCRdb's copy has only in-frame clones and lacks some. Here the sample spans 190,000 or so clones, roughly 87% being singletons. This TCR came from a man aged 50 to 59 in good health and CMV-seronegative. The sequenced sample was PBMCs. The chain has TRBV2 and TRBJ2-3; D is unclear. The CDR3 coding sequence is TGTGCCAGCTTGTGGGCATTGGATACGCAGTATTTT. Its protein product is CASLWALDTQYF. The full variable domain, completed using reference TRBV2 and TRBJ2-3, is EPEVTQTPSHQVTQMGQEVILRCVPISNHLYFYWYRQILGQKVEFLVSFYNNEISEKSEIFDDQFSVERPDGSNFTLKIRSTKLEDSAMYFCASLWALDTQYFGPGTRLTVL.